The rows below give T cell receptor beta chains drawn from one sample of a study of cytomegalovirus exposure and HLA in healthy donors. Data came from immunoSEQ multiplex PCR; TCRdb stores just in-frame clones and leaves some out. This table holds about 77,000 clones, 75% to 80% found once. Sequencing was performed on PBMCs. The receptors derive from a middle-aged man in good health and CMV-seronegative. Each CDR3 is given with its conserved first and last residue. The order of the fields is J gene, D gene, clone size, V gene, CDR3 protein, CDR3 DNA. D genes are given only for firm matches. Some rows have no size entry. The others give once, few or many, or a class for an expanded clone.

TRBJ2-1 TRBD1 . TRBV19 CASSPPWDRFDNEQFF TGTGCCAGTAGTCCGCCATGGGACAGGTTTGACAATGAGCAGTTCTTC
TRBJ2-2 . . TRBV7-8 CASSLARIPGELFF TGTGCCAGCAGCTTAGCGCGGATCCCCGGGGAGCTGTTTTTT
TRBJ2-3 TRBD2 many TRBV6-4 CASSDSSGGADTQYF TGTGCCAGCAGTGACTCTAGCGGGGGGGCAGATACGCAGTATTTT
TRBJ2-3 TRBD1 once TRBV19 CASSIPGQRTDTQYF TGTGCCAGTAGTATCCCGGGACAGCGCACAGATACGCAGTATTTT
TRBJ2-7 . . TRBV19 CASSIGQSYEQYF TGTGCCAGTAGTATAGGGCAGTCCTACGAGCAGTACTTC
TRBJ2-3 . . TRBV9 CASSVGGGGTLTDTQYF TGTGCCAGCAGCGTCGGGGGTGGTGGAACTCTCACAGATACGCAGTATTTT
TRBJ2-5 . . TRBV5-1 CASSLKTFQETQYF TGCGCCAGCAGCTTGAAAACTTTCCAAGAGACCCAGTACTTC
TRBJ2-2 TRBD2 few TRBV6-4 CASKGLAGTGELFF TGTGCCAGCAAAGGACTAGCTGGCACCGGGGAGCTGTTTTTT
TRBJ2-1 . . TRBV5-6 CASTPTATSSYNEQFF TGTGCCAGCACCCCAACAGCAACGAGCTCCTACAATGAGCAGTTCTTC
TRBJ1-3 . . TRBV28 CASTRVGNTIYF TGTGCCAGTACCAGGGTTGGAAACACCATATATTTT
TRBJ1-1 . few TRBV4-3 CASSQELQGAVGAFF TGCGCCAGCAGCCAAGAATTACAGGGAGCGGTCGGAGCTTTCTTT
TRBJ1-1 . . TRBV7-2 CASSFSRPEAFF TGTGCCAGCAGCTTTTCGAGGCCTGAAGCTTTCTTT
TRBJ2-5 . once TRBV7-2 CASSLVLVSETQYF TGTGCCAGCAGCTTAGTACTAGTCAGCGAGACCCAGTACTTC
TRBJ2-1 . . TRBV7-9 CASSGDSQRLRGFYNEQFF TGTGCCAGCAGCGGTGACTCCCAAAGACTCCGAGGGTTTTACAATGAGCAGTTCTTC
TRBJ2-1 . . TRBV4-1 CASSLTASSYNEQFF TGCGCCAGCAGCCTTACAGCCTCCTCCTACAATGAGCAGTTCTTC
TRBJ2-1 . . TRBV18 CASSPSQSRPRNEQFF TGTGCCAGCTCACCTTCTCAAAGCCGCCCGCGGAATGAGCAGTTCTTC
TRBJ1-2 . . TRBV6-1 CASTFNSNYGYTF TGTGCCAGCACCTTCAACAGCAACTATGGCTACACCTTC
TRBJ1-1 TRBD1 . TRBV5-1 CASSFQRQGDTEAFF TGCGCCAGCAGTTTCCAAAGACAGGGTGACACTGAAGCTTTCTTT